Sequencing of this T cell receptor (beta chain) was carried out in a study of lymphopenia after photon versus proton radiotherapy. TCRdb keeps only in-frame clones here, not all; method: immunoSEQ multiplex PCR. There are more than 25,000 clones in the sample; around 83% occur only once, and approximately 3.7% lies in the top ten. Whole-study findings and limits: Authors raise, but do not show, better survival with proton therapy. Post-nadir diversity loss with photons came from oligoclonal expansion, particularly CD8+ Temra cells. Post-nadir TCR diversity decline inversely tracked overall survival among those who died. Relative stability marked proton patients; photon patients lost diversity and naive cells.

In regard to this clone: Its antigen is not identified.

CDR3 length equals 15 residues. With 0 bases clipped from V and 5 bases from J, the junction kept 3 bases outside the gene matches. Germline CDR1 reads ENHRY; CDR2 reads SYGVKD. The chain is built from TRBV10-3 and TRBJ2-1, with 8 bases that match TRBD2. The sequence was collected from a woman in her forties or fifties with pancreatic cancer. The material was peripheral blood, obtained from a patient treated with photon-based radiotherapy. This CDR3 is CAISESPAGDNEQFF. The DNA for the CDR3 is TGTGCCATCAGTGAGTCCCCAGCGGGGGACAATGAGCAGTTCTTC.